This TCR beta chain was sequenced for a study of T cell responses to AZD1222 COVID-19 vaccine. Whole-study findings and limits: Unmutated regions of variants are reportedly targeted by nearly half of spike-specific TCRs. Seropositive AZD1222 recipients at baseline numbered only five or six. No day 14 peak samples; only post-peak repertoires were characterized.

Here immunoSEQ multiplex PCR was the method, and the copy in TCRdb shows in-frame clones only, minus some. The table records 100,000 to 150,000 clones, 90% of them present only once. A remark on this clone: Its antigen is unidentified.

The V gene's germline CDR1 is MNHEY and CDR2 SVGAGI. The CDR3 spans 14 residues. V lost 4 bases and J 6 bases, leaving 12 bases between the germline ends. The sample here was peripheral blood, taken on day 0 of AZD1222 vaccination. The source of this sequence is an adult in good health. The rearrangement joins TRBV6-5 to TRBJ1-4, with D tentatively TRBD1 (5 bases). The chain's CDR3 is CASSSGFFHEKLFF. CDR3 nucleotides: TGTGCCAGCAGTTCAGGGTTCTTTCATGAAAAACTGTTTTTT.